This T cell receptor beta chain was identified in a study of blood T cells in healthy people across ages. General study results and limits: With age, beta diversity per million T cells declined roughly linearly, significantly by 30 to 40.

This clonotype was picked up a small number of times. Its target is unknown. Sample-barcoded 5' priming and a J-beta primer mix drove a second PCR of roughly 7 to 11 cycles. TCRdb re-called the 5' RACE reads with MiXCR, one entry per CDR3 protein. The sample records some 1.4 million distinct CDR3 sequences, around 42% being singletons. Specimen: blood. This TCR derives from a young woman in good health.

The CDR3 bases are TGTGCCAGCAGCCAATGGGACAAATCGACTGCTGGGGCCAACGTCCTGACTTTC. Protein product: CASSQWDKSTAGANVLTF. The chain uses TRBV3-1 and TRBJ2-6; tentatively, D is TRBD1 (6 bases). V was cut by 2 bases and J by 2 bases, with 16 bases left in between. Germline loops: CDR1 LGHDT, CDR2 YNNKEL (reference sequence). The CDR3 loop spans 18 amino acids.